The present T cell receptor beta chain was sequenced within a study of identical twins. Findings and caveats of the study: Invariant MAIT and iNKT cells may have partly biased zero-insertion analyses.

Germline V gene data show CDR1 as SGHVS and CDR2 as FQNEAQ. Trimming cost V 7 bases and J 5 bases, with 17 bases left between them. The CDR3 spans 14 residues. This clonotype has just a few counts. Its target is not known. TCRdb reanalysed the 5' RACE reads using MiXCR and keeps one entry per CDR3 protein. The top ten clones hold approximately 3.7% of a sample with 200,000 to 250,000 distinct CDR3 sequences, roughly 7% of them seen once. Another study also made use of these data, one on yellow fever vaccine responses in identical twins.

The chain uses TRBV7-8 and TRBJ2-5; D may be TRBD1 (5 bases). This clonotype was sampled from a woman younger than 30 in good health. Sample: memory (CD45RO+) T cells sorted from blood. DNA of the CDR3: TGTGCCAGCAACGATAGACAGATTAGCGAGACCCAGTACTTC. Its protein product is CASNDRQISETQYF.